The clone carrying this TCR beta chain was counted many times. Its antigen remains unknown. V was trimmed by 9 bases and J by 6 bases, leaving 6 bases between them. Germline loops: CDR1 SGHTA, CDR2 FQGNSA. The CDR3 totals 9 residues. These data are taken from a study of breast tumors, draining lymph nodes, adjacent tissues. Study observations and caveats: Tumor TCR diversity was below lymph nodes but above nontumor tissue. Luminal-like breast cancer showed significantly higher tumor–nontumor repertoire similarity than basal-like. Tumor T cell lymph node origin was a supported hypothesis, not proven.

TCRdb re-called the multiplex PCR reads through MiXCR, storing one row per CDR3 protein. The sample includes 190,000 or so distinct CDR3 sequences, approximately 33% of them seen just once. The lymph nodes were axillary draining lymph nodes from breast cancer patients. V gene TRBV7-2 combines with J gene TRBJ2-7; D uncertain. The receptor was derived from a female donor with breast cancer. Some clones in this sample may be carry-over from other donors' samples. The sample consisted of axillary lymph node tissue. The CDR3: CASGGEQYF. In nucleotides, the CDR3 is TGTGCCAGTGGCGGCGAGCAGTACTTC.